A single sample is the source of the 31 T cell receptor beta chains below, sequenced in a study of PD-1 blockade in classical Hodgkin lymphoma. Each patient's relapse followed autologous stem cell transplantation, and brentuximab vedotin exposure varied. Researchers report purifying CD4+ T cells from thawed PBMCs by magnetic negative selection. The repertoire was sequenced with immunoSEQ multiplex PCR; TCRdb's copy has only in-frame clones and lacks some. The sample lists about 29,000 clones, roughly 87% seen once, with 2.4% in the top ten. The source was CD4+ T cells from blood, collected at baseline. These receptors came from a human donor with classical Hodgkin lymphoma.

The V call is TRBV28, the J call TRBJ2-5; D may be TRBD2 (5 bases). The CDR3 runs 15 residues. The germline V gene has CDR1 MDHEN and CDR2 SYDVKM. The V end was cut by 5 bases, the J end by 5 bases, with 18 bases between. The DNA for the CDR3 is TGTGCCAGCAGTGCCCCATTGGCGGGTAGGGAGACCCAGTACTTC. It encodes CASSAPLAGRETQYF.

The chain's CDR3 is CASSPKGAMNTEAFF. The CDR3 bases are TGTGCCAGCTCACCCAAGGGAGCAATGAACACTGAAGCTTTCTTT. The V gene is TRBV18, the J gene TRBJ1-1; no clear D gene. There are 15 residues in the CDR3. The V end was cut by 3 bases, the J end by 0 bases, with 11 bases between. CDR1 KGHSH and CDR2 LQKENI come from the germline V gene.

The V and J genes are TRBV2 and TRBJ2-7; TRBD1 matches at 10 bases. V gave up 3 bases and J gave up 4 bases; unmatched junction bases: 3. Germline CDR1 SNHLY, CDR2 FYNNEI. CDR3 length: 14 amino acids. The CDR3 coding sequence is TGTGCCAGCAGTGAGGACAGGGGGAGGTACGAGCAGTACTTC. Protein: CASSEDRGRYEQYF. The full variable domain, with the rest looked up from reference TRBV2 and TRBJ2-7, is EPEVTQTPSHQVTQMGQEVILRCVPISNHLYFYWYRQILGQKVEFLVSFYNNEISEKSEIFDDQFSVERPDGSNFTLKIRSTKLEDSAMYFCASSEDRGRYEQYFGPGTRLTVT.

The gene calls are TRBV10-1 and TRBJ2-3; D is tentatively TRBD1 or TRBD2 (5 bases each). The CDR3 has 15 amino acids. CDR1 and CDR2 (germline): WNHNN, SYGVQD (reference sequence). The V end was cut by 6 bases, the J end by 3 bases, with 16 bases between. The CDR3 here is CASRPGSLATDTQYF. The CDR3 nucleotides are TGCGCCAGCAGGCCAGGGAGTCTAGCAACAGATACGCAGTATTTT.

This clone was detected only once. This chain joins TRBV5-8 and TRBJ2-1; 7 nucleotides agree with TRBD1. The CDR3 has 14 amino acids. Germline loops: CDR1 SGHTS, CDR2 YDEGEE. V lost 4 bases, J lost 6 bases, and 7 bases stayed unmatched. The CDR3 sequence: CASSLVTGVNEQFF. The DNA for the CDR3 is TGTGCCAGCAGCCTTGTCACAGGGGTCAATGAGCAGTTCTTC.

The gene calls are TRBV5-4 and TRBJ2-7, with D possibly matching TRBD1 (6 bases). The germline V gene encodes CDR1 SGHNT and CDR2 YYREEE (reference sequence). V dropped 4 bases and J dropped 5 bases, with 19 bases sitting between them. The CDR3 spans 15 residues. CDR3 loop: CASSQEFRGSHEQYF. The DNA of the CDR3 is TGTGCCAGCAGCCAAGAGTTCAGGGGAAGCCACGAGCAGTACTTC. The complete variable domain, with remaining parts taken from reference TRBV5-4 and TRBJ2-7, reads ETGVTQSPTHLIKTRGQQVTLRCSSQSGHNTVSWYQQALGQGPQFIFQYYREEENGRGNFPPRFSGLQFPNYSSELNVNALELDDSALYLCASSQEFRGSHEQYFGPGTRLTVT.

The chain employs TRBV5-4 and TRBJ2-7, with D possibly TRBD1 on 6 matching bases. The CDR3 has 14 residues. Between the trimmed V and J ends, which lost 4 bases and 2 bases, there was a span of 13 bases. Germline V lookup: CDR1 SGHNT, CDR2 YYREEE (reference sequence). The CDR3 reads CASSPKGGTYEQYF. In DNA form, the CDR3 reads TGTGCCAGCAGCCCAAAAGGGGGAACCTACGAGCAGTACTTC.

This clone has just one count. This chain connects TRBV18 to TRBJ1-5; possible D gene TRBD1, 6 bases. The CDR3 is made up of 15 amino acids. Germline CDR1 reads KGHSH; CDR2 reads LQKENI. Deletions cut 3 bases from V and 6 bases from J, with 15 bases between. The CDR3 region is CASSPTGNSAQPQHF. The CDR3 DNA sequence: TGTGCCAGCTCACCCACAGGGAATTCGGCTCAGCCCCAGCATTTT.

This chain joins TRBV28 and TRBJ2-7; D gene uncertain. The CDR3 runs 14 residues. Deletions cut 2 bases from V and 2 bases from J, with 10 bases between. Germline assignment: CDR1 MDHEN and CDR2 SYDVKM. The CDR3 region is CASSLGGRTYEQYF. In DNA form, the CDR3 reads TGTGCCAGCAGTTTAGGCGGCAGAACCTACGAGCAGTACTTC.

This clone was observed a single time. The gene calls are TRBV5-4 and TRBJ2-7, with TRBD2 matching over 11 bases. CDR1 and CDR2 from the germline V gene are SGHNT and YYREEE (reference sequence). The CDR3 is 15 amino acids. The V segment lost 4 bases and the J segment 6 bases; nucleotides outside the gene matches: 9. CDR3 protein: CASSVTSGRGLEQYF. The CDR3 DNA reads TGTGCCAGCAGCGTCACTAGCGGGAGAGGACTCGAGCAGTACTTC. The whole variable domain, remainder taken from reference TRBV5-4 and TRBJ2-7, is ETGVTQSPTHLIKTRGQQVTLRCSSQSGHNTVSWYQQALGQGPQFIFQYYREEENGRGNFPPRFSGLQFPNYSSELNVNALELDDSALYLCASSVTSGRGLEQYFGPGTRLTVT.

The chain recombines TRBV5-1 with TRBJ1-1, with D maybe TRBD1 (6 bases). Trimming shortened V by 3 bases and J by 3 bases, and 27 bases separated the two germline ends. Germline V gene data show CDR1 as SGHRS and CDR2 as YFSETQ. The CDR3 runs 19 residues. The chain's CDR3 is CASSSGIRSGTSRDTEAFF. The CDR3 nucleotides read TGCGCCAGCAGCTCAGGGATTCGATCCGGGACATCGAGGGACACTGAAGCTTTCTTT.

The gene calls are TRBV6-8 and TRBJ1-3; possibly TRBD1 for D (5 bases). The CDR3 extends over 15 amino acids. V dropped 5 bases and J dropped 1 base, with 12 bases sitting between them. Germline CDR1 MNHGY, CDR2 SAAAGT. The DNA of the CDR3 is TGTGCCAGCAGTACCCTCGCAGGGTCTGGAAACACCATATATTTT. Encoded protein: CASSTLAGSGNTIYF.

J is TRBJ2-3 and V is TRBV10-2; D is unresolved. The germline V gene has CDR1 WSHSY and CDR2 SAAADI. This CDR3 contains 15 residues. Trimming took off 3 bases at V and 7 bases at J, with 17 bases between the two ends. The CDR3 DNA reads TGCGCCAGCAGTGATTGGGCAGGTCTTGTGAATACGCAGTATTTT. Its translation is CASSDWAGLVNTQYF.

This clone was picked up one time. The J gene is TRBJ1-2, the V gene TRBV6-1; D not resolved. Germline V gives CDR1 MNHNS, CDR2 SASEGT. V was cut by 2 bases and J by 1 base, with 5 bases left in between. The CDR3 is made up of 13 amino acids. The CDR3 region has the DNA TGTGCCAGCAGTGAAAACAGTAACTATGGCTACACCTTC. It codes for CASSENSNYGYTF.

The chain uses TRBV7-2 and TRBJ1-1, with D uncertain. The CDR3 runs to 11 residues. V lost 5 bases and J 2 bases, leaving 3 bases between the germline ends. CDR1 and CDR2 (germline): SGHTA, FQGNSA. CDR3 residues: CASSQNTEAFF. As DNA, the CDR3 is TGTGCCAGCAGCCAAAACACTGAAGCTTTCTTT.

The chain has TRBV7-9 and TRBJ2-2; TRBD1 matches at 7 bases. The CDR3 loop spans 15 amino acids. In germline, CDR1 is SEHNR, CDR2 FQNEAQ (reference sequence). J was trimmed by 5 bases and V by 6 bases; bases with no gene match: 9. The CDR3 loop reads CASSRDRVGTGELFF. CDR3 in DNA: TGTGCCAGCAGTCGAGACAGGGTTGGGACCGGGGAGCTGTTTTTT.

CDR3 region: CASSPRQGTNEKLFF. In DNA form, the CDR3 reads TGTGCCAGCAGCCCCCGACAGGGGACTAATGAAAAACTGTTTTTT. This chain uses TRBV14 with TRBJ1-4; TRBD1 aligns across 8 bases. The trim removed 4 bases at V and 2 bases at J, leaving 3 bases unmatched. From germline, CDR1 is SGHDN and CDR2 FVKESK. This CDR3 has 15 residues.

The chain recombines TRBV30 with TRBJ1-4; no firm D call. Deletions cut 4 bases from V and 2 bases from J, with 14 bases between. Germline CDR1 is GTSNPN and CDR2 is SVGIG (reference sequence). This CDR3 contains 15 residues. The CDR3 nucleotides read TGTGCCTGGACCCCTCGGGGTTTGACTAATGAAAAACTGTTTTTT. Translation: CAWTPRGLTNEKLFF. Variable domain in full (rest from reference TRBV30 and TRBJ1-4): SQTIHQWPATLVQPVGSPLSLECTVEGTSNPNLYWYRQAAGRGLQLLFYSVGIGQISSEVPQNLSASRPQDRQFILSSKKLLLSDSGFYLCAWTPRGLTNEKLFFGSGTQLSVL.

The rearrangement joins TRBV25-1 to TRBJ2-5; a weak D match, TRBD1 (6 bases). V was pared by 7 bases and J by 5 bases, with 23 bases between. The CDR3 length is 16 residues. Germline V CDR1 and CDR2: MGHDK, SYGVNS. CDR3 in DNA: TGTGCCAGCACGGCCGGGCAGGGGCTCGAGTTGGAGACCCAGTACTTC. Its protein is CASTAGQGLELETQYF.

This chain links TRBV25-1 with TRBJ2-7; 11 bases fit TRBD1. V lost 10 bases to trimming and J lost 4 bases; unmatched junction nucleotides: 12. The length of the CDR3 is 15 residues. Germline V gives CDR1 MGHDK, CDR2 SYGVNS. The CDR3 DNA reads as TGTGCCACCGACCTCTCCGGGACAGGGGGATACGAGCAGTACTTC. It codes for CATDLSGTGGYEQYF.

The chain has TRBV6-5 and TRBJ1-2, with D maybe TRBD1 (5 bases). The V and J ends lost 4 bases and 7 bases respectively, with 10 bases between them. The CDR3 spans 12 residues. Germline CDR1 MNHEY, CDR2 SVGAGI. The CDR3 sequence: CASSLGAGGYTF. In DNA, the CDR3 is TGTGCCAGCAGTTTAGGGGCGGGTGGCTACACCTTC.

The chain has TRBV5-8 and TRBJ1-1, with TRBD1 identical over 7 bases. Germline V gene sequence: CDR1 SGHTS, CDR2 YDEGEE. The CDR3 has 16 residues. The ends lost 3 bases at V and 4 bases at J; junction bases unmatched: 12. CDR3 sequence: CASSSPRTGRVTEAFF. CDR3 sequence (DNA): TGTGCCAGCAGCTCGCCGCGGACAGGACGGGTCACTGAAGCTTTCTTT.

This clone was seen a handful of times. J is TRBJ2-6 and V is TRBV27, with TRBD1 matching over 12 bases. The CDR3 loop spans 18 amino acids. Trimming took 2 bases from V and 3 from J; bases not matched to a gene: 5. Germline CDR1 is MNHEY and CDR2 is SMNVEV (reference sequence). CDR3 sequence: CASSLKGQGARGANVLTF. The CDR3 nucleotides read TGTGCCAGCAGTTTAAAGGGACAGGGGGCGCGTGGGGCCAACGTCCTGACTTTC.

The chain recombines TRBV15 with TRBJ1-4; 7 nucleotides align to TRBD1. Per the germline V gene, CDR1 is LNHNV and CDR2 is YYDKDF (reference sequence). The CDR3 covers 17 residues. V lost 5 bases, J lost 1 base, and 10 bases stayed unmatched. The CDR3 DNA reads TGTGCCACCAGCGGAGCCGGGACAGTCAGAACTAATGAAAAACTGTTTTTT. It codes for CATSGAGTVRTNEKLFF. Full variable domain (remainder filled in from reference TRBV15 and TRBJ1-4): DAMVIQNPRYQVTQFGKPVTLSCSQTLNHNVMYWYQQKSSQAPKLLFHYYDKDFNNEADTPDNFQSRRPNTSFCFLDIRSPGLGDTAMYLCATSGAGTVRTNEKLFFGSGTQLSVL.

This chain joins TRBV11-1 and TRBJ2-7, with D possibly matching TRBD2 (7 bases). The CDR3 covers 15 residues. From germline, CDR1 is SGHAT and CDR2 FQDESV (reference sequence). With 1 base removed from V and 5 bases from J, the gap between germline ends came to 15 bases. CDR3 sequence (DNA): TGTGCCAGCAGCTTAGGAGGGGGGGCCTGGGACGAGCAGTACTTC. Amino acids: CASSLGGGAWDEQYF.

V is TRBV10-3 and J is TRBJ1-5, with a possible D match to TRBD1 (6 bases). CDR1 and CDR2 (germline): ENHRY, SYGVKD. The CDR3 has 14 residues. Deletions cut 9 bases from V and 0 bases from J, with 12 bases between. CDR3 sequence: CAISPGASNQPQHF. CDR3 nucleotides: TGTGCCATTAGCCCGGGGGCTAGCAATCAGCCCCAGCATTTT.

The J gene is TRBJ1-1, the V gene TRBV15; D not resolved. CDR3 length: 14 residues. Germline lookup yields CDR1 LNHNV and CDR2 YYDKDF (reference sequence). Between the trimmed V and J ends, which lost 0 bases and 5 bases, there was a span of 10 bases. In DNA form, the CDR3 reads TGTGCCACCAGCAGAGATTTGGGGAATACTGAAGCTTTCTTT. The encoded protein is CATSRDLGNTEAFF.

This clone is a singleton in its sample. The chain is built from TRBV27 and TRBJ1-1, with D hard to call. V lost 2 bases to trimming and J lost 3 bases, with 7 bases between them. This CDR3 contains 13 residues. Per the germline V gene, CDR1 is MNHEY and CDR2 is SMNVEV (reference sequence). This CDR3 reads CASSLARHTEAFF. The CDR3 DNA sequence: TGTGCCAGCAGTTTAGCCCGCCACACTGAAGCTTTCTTT.

The chain employs TRBV7-2 and TRBJ1-5, with 10 bases lining up with TRBD1. Germline loops: CDR1 SGHTA, CDR2 FQGNSA. The CDR3 totals 15 residues. With 3 bases clipped from V and 6 bases from J, the junction kept 5 bases outside the gene matches. The CDR3 DNA sequence: TGTGCCAGCAGCTTGAGACAGGGGGCAACTCAGCCCCAGCATTTT. The encoded protein is CASSLRQGATQPQHF.

The chain employs TRBV30 and TRBJ1-4, with TRBD1 identical over 7 bases. The J segment lost 8 bases and the V segment lost 5 bases, leaving 8 bases of the junction unmatched. The V gene's germline CDR1 is GTSNPN and CDR2 SVGIG (reference sequence). The CDR3 runs to 13 residues. CDR3 in DNA: TGTGCCTGGGGAGGGGGCCGGAGCGAAAAACTGTTTTTT. Translation: CAWGGGRSEKLFF.

This chain uses TRBV5-4 with TRBJ2-7; a weak D match, TRBD1 (6 bases). Germline loops: CDR1 SGHNT, CDR2 YYREEE (reference sequence). There are 14 residues in the CDR3. Trimming shortened V by 4 bases and J by 2 bases, and 13 bases separated the two germline ends. The CDR3 sequence: CASSTPDRTYEQYF. The CDR3 DNA follows: TGTGCCAGCAGCACCCCGGACAGAACCTACGAGCAGTACTTC.